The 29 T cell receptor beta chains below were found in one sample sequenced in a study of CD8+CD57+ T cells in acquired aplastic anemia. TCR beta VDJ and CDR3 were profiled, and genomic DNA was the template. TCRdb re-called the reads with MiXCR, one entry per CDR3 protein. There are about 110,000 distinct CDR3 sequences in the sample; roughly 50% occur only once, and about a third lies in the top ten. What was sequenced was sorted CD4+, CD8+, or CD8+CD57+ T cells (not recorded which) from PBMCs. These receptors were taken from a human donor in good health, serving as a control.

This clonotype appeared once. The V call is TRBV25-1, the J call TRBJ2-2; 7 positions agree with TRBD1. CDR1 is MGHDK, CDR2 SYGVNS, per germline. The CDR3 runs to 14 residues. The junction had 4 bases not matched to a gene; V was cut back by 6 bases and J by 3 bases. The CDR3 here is CASRRDSHTGELFF. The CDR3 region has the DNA TGTGCCAGCAGACGGGACAGCCACACCGGGGAGCTGTTTTTT.

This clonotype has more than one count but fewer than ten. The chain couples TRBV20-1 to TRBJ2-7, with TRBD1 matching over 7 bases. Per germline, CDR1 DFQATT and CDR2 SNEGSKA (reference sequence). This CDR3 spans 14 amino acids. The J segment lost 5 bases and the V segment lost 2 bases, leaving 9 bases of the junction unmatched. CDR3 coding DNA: TGCAGTGCTAGACCGCTACAGGGGCCCAACGAGCAGTACTTC. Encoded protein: CSARPLQGPNEQYF.

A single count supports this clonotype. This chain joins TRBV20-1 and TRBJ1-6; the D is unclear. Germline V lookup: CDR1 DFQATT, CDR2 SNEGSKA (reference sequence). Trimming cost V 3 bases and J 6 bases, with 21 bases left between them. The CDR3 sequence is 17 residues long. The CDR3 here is CSASSLAGKTPNSPLHF. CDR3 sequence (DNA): TGCAGTGCTAGCAGCTTGGCCGGGAAGACACCTAATTCACCCCTCCACTTT.

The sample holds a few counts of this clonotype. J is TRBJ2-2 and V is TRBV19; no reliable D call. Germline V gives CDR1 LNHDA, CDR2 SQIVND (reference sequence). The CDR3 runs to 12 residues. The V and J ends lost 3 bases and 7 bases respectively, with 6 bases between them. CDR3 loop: CASSILVGELFF. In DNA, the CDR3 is TGTGCCAGTAGTATTTTAGTCGGGGAGCTGTTTTTT.

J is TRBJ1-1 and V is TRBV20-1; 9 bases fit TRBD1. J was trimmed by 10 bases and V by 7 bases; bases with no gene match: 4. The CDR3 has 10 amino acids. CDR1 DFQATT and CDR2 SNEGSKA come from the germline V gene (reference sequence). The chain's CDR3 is CSVSQGAAFF. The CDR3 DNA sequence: TGCAGTGTTTCACAGGGGGCAGCTTTCTTT.

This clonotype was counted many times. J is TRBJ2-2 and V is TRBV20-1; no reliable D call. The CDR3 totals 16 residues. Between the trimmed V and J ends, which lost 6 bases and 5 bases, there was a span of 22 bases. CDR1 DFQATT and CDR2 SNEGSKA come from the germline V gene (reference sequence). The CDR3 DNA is TGCAGTGCCAGAAAAGTTGTCGGATTCCAAACCGGGGAGCTGTTTTTT. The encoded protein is CSARKVVGFQTGELFF.

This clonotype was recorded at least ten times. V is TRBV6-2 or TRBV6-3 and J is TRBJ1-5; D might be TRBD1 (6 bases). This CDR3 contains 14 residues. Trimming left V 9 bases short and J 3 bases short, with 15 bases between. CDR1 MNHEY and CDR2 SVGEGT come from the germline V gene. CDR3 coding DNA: TGTGCCAGTTCCCGGGGGGGCATCAATCAGCCCCAGCATTTT. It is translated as CASSRGGINQPQHF.

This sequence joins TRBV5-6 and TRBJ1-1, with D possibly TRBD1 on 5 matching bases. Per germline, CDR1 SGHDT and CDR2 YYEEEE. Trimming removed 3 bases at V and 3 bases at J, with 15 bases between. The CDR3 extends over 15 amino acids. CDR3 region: CASSSAGGADTEAFF. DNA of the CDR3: TGTGCCAGCAGCTCCGCAGGAGGGGCGGACACTGAAGCTTTCTTT.

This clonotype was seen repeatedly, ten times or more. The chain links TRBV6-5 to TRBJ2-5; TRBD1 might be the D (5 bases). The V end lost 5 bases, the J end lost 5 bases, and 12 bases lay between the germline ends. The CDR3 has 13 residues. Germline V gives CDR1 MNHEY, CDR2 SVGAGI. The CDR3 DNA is TGTGCCAGCAGTCAACAGGAAGGGGAGACCCAGTACTTC. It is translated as CASSQQEGETQYF.

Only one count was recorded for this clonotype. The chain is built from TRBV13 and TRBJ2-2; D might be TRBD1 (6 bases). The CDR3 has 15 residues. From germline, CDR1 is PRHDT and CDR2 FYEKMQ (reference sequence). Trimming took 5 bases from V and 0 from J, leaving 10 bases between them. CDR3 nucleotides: TGTGCCAGCAGCCGGGCAGGGGCGAACACCGGGGAGCTGTTTTTT. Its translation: CASSRAGANTGELFF.

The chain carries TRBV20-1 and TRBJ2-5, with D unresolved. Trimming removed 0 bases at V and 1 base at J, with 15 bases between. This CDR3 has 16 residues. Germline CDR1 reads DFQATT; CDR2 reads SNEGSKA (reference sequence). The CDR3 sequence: CSARDLEQSSQETQYF. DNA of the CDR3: TGCAGTGCTAGAGATCTCGAACAGTCCAGCCAAGAGACCCAGTACTTC.

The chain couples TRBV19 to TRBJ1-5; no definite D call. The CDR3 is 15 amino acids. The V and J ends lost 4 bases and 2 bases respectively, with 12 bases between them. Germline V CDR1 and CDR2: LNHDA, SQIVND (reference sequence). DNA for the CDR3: TGTGCCAGTAGTACAGCTCAAGACGGCAATCAGCCCCAGCATTTT. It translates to CASSTAQDGNQPQHF.

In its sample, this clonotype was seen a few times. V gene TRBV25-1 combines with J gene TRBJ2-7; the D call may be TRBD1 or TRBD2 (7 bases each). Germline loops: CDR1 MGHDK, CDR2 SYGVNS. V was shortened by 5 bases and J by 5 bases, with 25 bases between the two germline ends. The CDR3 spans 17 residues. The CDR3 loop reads CASSLGGGRGIKNEQYF. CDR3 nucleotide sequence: TGTGCCAGCAGTTTAGGGGGGGGCAGGGGGATCAAAAACGAGCAGTACTTC.

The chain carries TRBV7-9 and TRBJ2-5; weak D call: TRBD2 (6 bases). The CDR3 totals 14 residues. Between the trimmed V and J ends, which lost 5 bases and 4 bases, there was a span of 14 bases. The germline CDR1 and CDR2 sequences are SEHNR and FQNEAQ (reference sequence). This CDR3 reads CASSLGGAGETQYF. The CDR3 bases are TGTGCCAGCAGCCTAGGCGGGGCGGGAGAGACCCAGTACTTC.

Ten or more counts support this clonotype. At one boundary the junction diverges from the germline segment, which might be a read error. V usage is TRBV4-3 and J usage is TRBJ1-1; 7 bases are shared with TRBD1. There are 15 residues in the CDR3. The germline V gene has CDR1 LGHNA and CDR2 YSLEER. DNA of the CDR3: TGCGCCAACAGCCAGGGGACAGCATTGAACACTGAAGCTTTCTTT. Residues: CANSQGTALNTEAFF.

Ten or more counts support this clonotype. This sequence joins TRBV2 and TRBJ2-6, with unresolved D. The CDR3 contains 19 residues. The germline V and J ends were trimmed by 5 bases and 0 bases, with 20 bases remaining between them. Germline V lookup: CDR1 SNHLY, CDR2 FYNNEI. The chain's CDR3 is CASSPRIQLAGSGANVLTF. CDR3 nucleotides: TGTGCCAGCAGTCCTCGGATACAGTTGGCTGGCTCTGGGGCCAACGTCCTGACTTTC.

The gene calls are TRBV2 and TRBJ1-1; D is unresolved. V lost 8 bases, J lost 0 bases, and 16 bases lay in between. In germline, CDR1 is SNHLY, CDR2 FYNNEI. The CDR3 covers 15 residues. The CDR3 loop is CASPTRRALNTEAFF. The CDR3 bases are TGTGCCAGCCCTACCCGAAGGGCGTTGAACACTGAAGCTTTCTTT.

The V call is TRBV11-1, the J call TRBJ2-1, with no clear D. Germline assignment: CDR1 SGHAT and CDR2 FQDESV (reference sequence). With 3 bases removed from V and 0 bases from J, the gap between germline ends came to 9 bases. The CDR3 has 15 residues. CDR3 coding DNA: TGTGCCAGCAGCTTGGGTCTTAGCTCCTACAATGAGCAGTTCTTC. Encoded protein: CASSLGLSSYNEQFF.

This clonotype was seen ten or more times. The CDR3 loop is CASSPRSGTGELFF. The CDR3 nucleotides read TGTGCCAGCAGCCCCCGGAGTGGGACCGGGGAGCTGTTTTTT. V usage is TRBV9 and J usage is TRBJ2-2; D remains ambiguous. Per the germline V gene, CDR1 is SGDLS and CDR2 is YYNGEE. This CDR3 region has 14 residues. Trimming shortened V by 4 bases and J by 5 bases, and 12 bases separated the two germline ends.

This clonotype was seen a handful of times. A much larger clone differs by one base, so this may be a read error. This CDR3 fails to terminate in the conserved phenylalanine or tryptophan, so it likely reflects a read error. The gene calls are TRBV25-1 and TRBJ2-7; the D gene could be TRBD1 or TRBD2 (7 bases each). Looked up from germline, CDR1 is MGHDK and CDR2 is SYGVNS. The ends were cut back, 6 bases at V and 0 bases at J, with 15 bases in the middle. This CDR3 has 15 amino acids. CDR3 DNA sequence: TGTGCCAGCAGCCCAGGGGGGGAAAGCTCCTACGAGCAGTACCTC. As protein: CASSPGGESSYEQYL.

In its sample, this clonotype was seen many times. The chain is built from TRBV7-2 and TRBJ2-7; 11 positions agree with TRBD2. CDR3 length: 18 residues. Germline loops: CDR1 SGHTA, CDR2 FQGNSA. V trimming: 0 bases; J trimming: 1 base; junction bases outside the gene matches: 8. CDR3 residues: CASSLAPRGTSGSYEQYF. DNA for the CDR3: TGTGCCAGCAGCTTAGCGCCCCGAGGGACTAGCGGATCCTACGAGCAGTACTTC.

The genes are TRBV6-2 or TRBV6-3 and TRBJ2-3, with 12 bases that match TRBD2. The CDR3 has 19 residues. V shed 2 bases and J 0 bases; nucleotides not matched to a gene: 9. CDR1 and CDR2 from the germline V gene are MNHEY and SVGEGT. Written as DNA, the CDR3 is TGTGCCAGCAGTTACCGGTGGACTAGCGGGGTCCTAAGCACAGATACGCAGTATTTT. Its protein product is CASSYRWTSGVLSTDTQYF.

CDR3 sequence reads: CASNPSGRETDTQYF. CDR3 nucleotides: TGTGCCAGCAACCCTAGCGGGAGGGAAACAGATACGCAGTATTTT. This sequence joins TRBV25-1 and TRBJ2-3; the match to TRBD2 covers 12 bases. CDR1 MGHDK and CDR2 SYGVNS come from the germline V gene. This CDR3 is built from 15 residues. J was trimmed by 3 bases and V by 7 bases; bases with no gene match: 5.

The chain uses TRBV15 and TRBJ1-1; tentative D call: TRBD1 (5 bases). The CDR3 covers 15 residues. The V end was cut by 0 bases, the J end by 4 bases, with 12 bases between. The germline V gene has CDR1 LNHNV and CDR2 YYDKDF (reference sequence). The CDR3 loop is CATSRDLLRGTEAFF. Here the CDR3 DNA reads TGTGCCACCAGCAGAGATCTCTTGAGGGGCACTGAAGCTTTCTTT.

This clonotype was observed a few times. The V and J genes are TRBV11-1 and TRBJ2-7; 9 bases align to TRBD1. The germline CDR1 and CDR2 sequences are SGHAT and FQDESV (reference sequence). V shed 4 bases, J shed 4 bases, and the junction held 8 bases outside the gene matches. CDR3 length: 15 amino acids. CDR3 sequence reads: CASSSVGQGRYEQYF. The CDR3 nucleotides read TGTGCCAGCAGCTCCGTCGGACAGGGGAGGTACGAGCAGTACTTC. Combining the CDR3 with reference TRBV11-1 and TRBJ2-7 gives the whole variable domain EAEVAQSPRYKITEKSQAVAFWCDPISGHATLYWYRQILGQGPELLVQFQDESVVDDSQLPKDRFSAERLKGVDSTLKIQPAELGDSAMYLCASSSVGQGRYEQYFGPGTRLTVT.

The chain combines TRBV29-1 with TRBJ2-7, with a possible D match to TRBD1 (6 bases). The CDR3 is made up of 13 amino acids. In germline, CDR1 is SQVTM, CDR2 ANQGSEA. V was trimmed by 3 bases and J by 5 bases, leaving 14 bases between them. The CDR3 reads CSVDIGGRNEQYF. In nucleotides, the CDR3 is TGCAGCGTTGACATAGGGGGACGGAACGAGCAGTACTTC.

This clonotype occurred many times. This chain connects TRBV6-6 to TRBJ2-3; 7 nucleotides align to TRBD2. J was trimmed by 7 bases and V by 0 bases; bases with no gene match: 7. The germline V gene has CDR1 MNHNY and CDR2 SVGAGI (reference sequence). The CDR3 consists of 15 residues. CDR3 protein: CASSYSRTSPHTQYF. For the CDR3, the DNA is TGTGCCAGCAGTTACTCGCGGACTAGTCCTCATACGCAGTATTTT.

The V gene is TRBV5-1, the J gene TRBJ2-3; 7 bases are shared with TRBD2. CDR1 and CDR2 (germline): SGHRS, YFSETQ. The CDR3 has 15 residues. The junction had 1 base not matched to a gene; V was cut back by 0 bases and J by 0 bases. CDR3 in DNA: TGCGCCAGCAGCTTGGAGCGGGGAAGCACAGATACGCAGTATTTT. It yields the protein CASSLERGSTDTQYF.

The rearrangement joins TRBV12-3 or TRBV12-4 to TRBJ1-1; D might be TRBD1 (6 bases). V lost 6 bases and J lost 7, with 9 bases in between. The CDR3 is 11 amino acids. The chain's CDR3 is CASSGQIEAFF. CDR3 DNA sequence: TGTGCCAGCAGCGGACAGATTGAAGCTTTCTTT.